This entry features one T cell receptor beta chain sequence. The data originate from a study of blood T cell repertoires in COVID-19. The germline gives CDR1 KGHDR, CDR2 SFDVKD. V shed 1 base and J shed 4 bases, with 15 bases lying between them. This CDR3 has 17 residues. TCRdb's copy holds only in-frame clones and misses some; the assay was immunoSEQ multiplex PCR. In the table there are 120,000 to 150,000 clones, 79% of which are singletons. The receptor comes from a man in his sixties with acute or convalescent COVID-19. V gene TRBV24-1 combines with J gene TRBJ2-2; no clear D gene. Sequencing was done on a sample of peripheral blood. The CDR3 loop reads CATSDLQSALSTGELFF. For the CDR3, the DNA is TGTGCCACCAGTGATTTACAGTCAGCCTTATCCACCGGGGAGCTGTTTTTT.